Each of the 5 T cell receptor beta chains below was sequenced from the same sample in a study of PD-1 blockade in mismatch repair-deficient tumors. Clones were read by immunoSEQ multiplex PCR, and TCRdb kept only the in-frame ones, dropping some. The table has more than 90,000 clones, 65% to 80% seen once. This material consisted of peripheral blood, taken just over 59 weeks after starting pembrolizumab. Every receptor here comes from an adult with mismatch repair-deficient cancer.

The chain joins TRBV10-3 to TRBJ2-7, with TRBD2 matching over 9 bases. CDR3 length: 14 residues. The J segment lost 6 bases and the V segment lost 0 bases, leaving 3 bases of the junction unmatched. The germline V gene has CDR1 ENHRY and CDR2 SYGVKD. The CDR3 here is CAISESVSGGEQYF. The DNA for the CDR3 is TGTGCCATCAGTGAGTCGGTTAGCGGGGGCGAGCAGTACTTC.

The rearrangement uses TRBV19 and TRBJ2-2, with 10 bases fitting TRBD2. With 7 bases clipped from V and 8 bases from J, the junction kept 16 bases outside the gene matches. The CDR3 extends over 17 amino acids. Germline CDR1 is LNHDA and CDR2 is SQIVND (reference sequence). The CDR3, as DNA: TGTGCCAGTACCCCAACCGGGACTAGCGTTCGGGAAGGGGAGCTGTTTTTT. The encoded protein is CASTPTGTSVREGELFF.

The V and J genes are TRBV27 and TRBJ2-2; D call uncertain. From germline, CDR1 is MNHEY and CDR2 SMNVEV (reference sequence). This CDR3 comprises 15 residues. Trimming took off 7 bases at V and 2 bases at J, with 14 bases between the two ends. CDR3 bases: TGTGCCAGCATGGTGGCAAACTCTAACACCGGGGAGCTGTTTTTT. It codes for CASMVANSNTGELFF.

The chain is built from TRBV11-2 and TRBJ2-7, with D perhaps matching TRBD1 or TRBD2 (5 bases each). The germline V gene has CDR1 SGHAT and CDR2 FQNNGV. V lost 0 bases and J lost 3, with 12 bases in between. The CDR3 covers 15 residues. The CDR3 here is CASSLEGDPGYEQYF. The CDR3 nucleotides are TGTGCCAGCAGCTTAGAGGGGGACCCCGGCTACGAGCAGTACTTC.

V and J are TRBV29-1 and TRBJ2-1; no clear D. The CDR3 covers 14 residues. Germline V gene sequence: CDR1 SQVTM, CDR2 ANQGSEA. V was cut by 7 bases and J by 3 bases, with 16 bases left in between. The CDR3 is CSAENPDGYNEQFF. In DNA form, the CDR3 reads TGCAGCGCCGAAAACCCGGACGGCTACAATGAGCAGTTCTTC.